This TCR beta chain derives from a study of blood T cell repertoires in COVID-19 (dated by TCRdb to 2018 to 2021). A note on the overall study: Samples covering the acute and convalescent phases of COVID-19 were provided by collaborators in the United States, Italy and Spain. Sample metadata almost always included a de-identified subject ID, COVID-19 status, age in years and sex. Where available, HLA class I and class II types were obtained from metadata supplied by the sample provider rather than from assay-based typing. Subjects who had been exposed to COVID-19, were actively infected with it, or had recovered from it provided the deeply sampled blood TCRbeta repertoires that made up the dataset. The repertoires were released in a freely available public database intended as a resource for research on the immune response to SARS-CoV-2. The samples were drawn from two sources: the first 160 participants of the ongoing ImmuneRACE study, and 1,000 to 1,500 subjects contributed by 6 global collaborators. The prospective study material was composed of cDNA or gDNA derived from T cells, B-cell-depleted T cells, or PBMCs. Overall study results and their limits: Clinical and demographic metadata were provided uncurated, with the amount varying by source and participant.

Turning to this clone: Its antigen is currently not known. No per-base quality is available; no much larger clone lies one base away.

TCRbeta CDR3 regions were amplified from genomic DNA using the immunoSEQ Assay, a bias-controlled multiplex PCR. Turning to the authors' computational methods: The number of nucleated cells in each sample was estimated by amplification of reference gene primers within the assay. To quantify the absolute abundance of each unique TCRbeta CDR3 rearrangement, sequence reads were collapsed and filtered. For each sample, productive Simpson clonality was calculated by taking the square root of Simpson's diversity index across productive rearrangements. TCRdb took over this immuneACCESS table, retaining in-frame rearrangements with V and J assigned. Such tables are incomplete; in checked studies, under half of the missing clones stem from an unresolved V gene, and the remainder is unexplained. V and J calls plus clone size are reproduced from that table; the DNA served to infer D and trimming. The sample table contains some 670,000 clones; only one count was recorded for approximately 90% of them. The biggest ten clones account for approximately 0.25% of the sample.

Each collaborating institution followed its own protocols to collect whole blood in K2EDTA tubes. For TCRbeta analysis, collaborators shipped samples as frozen whole blood, isolated PBMCs, or DNA extracted from either of those sample types. The CDR3 numbers 14 residues from cysteine through phenylalanine. Solely the CDR3 DNA is kept, with 42 bases framed from the first base. The germline V gene encodes CDR1 LNHDA and CDR2 SQIVND (reference sequence). The junction carries 14 bases between V and J, which are trimmed by 4 bases and 5 bases respectively. The TCR was taken from a woman in her late teens or twenties with acute or convalescent COVID-19. The V and J segments used are TRBV19 and TRBJ1-1, with an unclear D gene assignment. The sequencing sample was made of peripheral blood. The DNA sequence reads TGTGCCAGTAGTACCCACCGAGGGAGAACTGAAGCTTTCTTT. This encodes CASSTHRGRTEAFF.